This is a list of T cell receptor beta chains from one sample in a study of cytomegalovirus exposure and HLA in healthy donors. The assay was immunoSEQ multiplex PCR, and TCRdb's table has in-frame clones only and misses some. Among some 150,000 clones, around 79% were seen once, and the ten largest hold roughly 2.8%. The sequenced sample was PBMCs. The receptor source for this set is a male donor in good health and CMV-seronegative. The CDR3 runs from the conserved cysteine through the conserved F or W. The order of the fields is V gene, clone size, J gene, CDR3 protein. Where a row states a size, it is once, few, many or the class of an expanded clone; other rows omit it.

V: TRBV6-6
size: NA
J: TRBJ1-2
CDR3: CASSPGTGGVYGYPF

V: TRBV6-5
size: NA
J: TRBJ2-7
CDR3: CASSVLAGGPTEQYF

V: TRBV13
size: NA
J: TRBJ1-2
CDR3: CASSPRGMRDGYTF

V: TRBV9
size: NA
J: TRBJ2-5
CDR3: CASSVGVSGSAETQYF

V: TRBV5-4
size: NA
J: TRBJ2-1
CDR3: CASSLAQGAVRNEQFF

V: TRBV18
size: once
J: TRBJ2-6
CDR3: CASSPPGVFSGANVLTF

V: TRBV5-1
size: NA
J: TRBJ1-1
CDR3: CASSLAGMNTEAFF

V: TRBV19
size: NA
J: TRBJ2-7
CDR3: CASSISGTAIYEQYF

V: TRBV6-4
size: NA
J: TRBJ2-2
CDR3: CASRETGTSGRIGELFF

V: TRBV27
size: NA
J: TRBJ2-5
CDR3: CASSPFGRTQETQYF

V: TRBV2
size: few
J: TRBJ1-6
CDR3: CASSELVYNSPLHF

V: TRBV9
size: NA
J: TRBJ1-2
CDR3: CASSAERGTGGSYGYTF

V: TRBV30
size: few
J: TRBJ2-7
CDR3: CAWSVLYEQYF

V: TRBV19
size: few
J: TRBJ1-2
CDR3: CASSWTGGQVWTF

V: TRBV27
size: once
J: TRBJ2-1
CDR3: CARGGEGAYNEQFF

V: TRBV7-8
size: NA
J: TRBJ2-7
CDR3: CASSQLAGGPEQYF

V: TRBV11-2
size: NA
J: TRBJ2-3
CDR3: CASSPLAGGYTDTQYF

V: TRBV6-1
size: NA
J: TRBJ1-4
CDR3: CASSESQGNEKLFF

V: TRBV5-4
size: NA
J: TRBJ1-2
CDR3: CASSYNRGRGFYTF

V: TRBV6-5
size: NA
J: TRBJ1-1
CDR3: CASRVAGTEAFF

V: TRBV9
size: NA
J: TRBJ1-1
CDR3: CASSVVGASNTEAFF

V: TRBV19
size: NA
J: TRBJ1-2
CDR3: CASKPGQGNNYGYTF